This section outlines one T cell receptor beta chain sequence together with its context. This clone's antigen is unknown. Base qualities are not recorded, but no much larger clone differs from it by a single base. CDR1 is given as SNHLY and CDR2 as FYNNEI, both from the germline V gene. The CDR3 contains 15 residues, cysteine and phenylalanine counted. The only DNA kept is the CDR3, 45 bases in frame from the first base. Trimming costs V 6 bases and J 0 bases, and their ends lie 12 bases apart. TCR beta repertoires were profiled from peripheral blood of more than ten young patients with multiple sclerosis to demonstrate the VDJtools post-analysis software. Multiple sclerosis patients were children and adolescents aged 6 to 15 years. The data derive from a study of post-analysis software for immune sequencing data (dated by TCRdb to 2013 to 2016). Background for the entire study: Disease courses on record covered relapsing-remitting, secondary progressive and progressive-relapsing multiple sclerosis, though some patients had no subtype annotation. The multiple sclerosis patient repertoires were compared with under 13 previously published healthy control repertoires from donors aged about 6 to 26 years. A subset of samples was prepared in parallel using single-end sample barcoding, then pooled and co-amplified after Illumina adapter ligation.

The library was generated by PCR. Sequencing instrument: Illumina HiSeq 2500. Unique molecular identifiers were incorporated into TCR beta cDNA libraries to reduce PCR and sequencing biases. Every 1 to 10 million input T cells yielded around 500,000 cDNA molecules, meaning each molecule approximated one T cell. Patient libraries were prepared and sequenced with the same protocol used for the earlier healthy control dataset. Within a given batch, samples were prepared together, multiplexed and sequenced on the same HiSeq lane. The authors' analysis ran thus. Raw barcoded reads were processed with MIGEC, and single-read molecular identifier groups were discarded before consensus assembly and CDR3 extraction. VDJtools was used for post-analysis of the clonotype tables, with diversity normalized by down-sampling every dataset to the smallest sample size. In repertoire overlap clustering, CDR3 amino acid sequences, but not nucleotide sequences, were matched to correct batch-related cross-sample contamination. TCRdb trimmed public reads at Q25 via fastp, called clones via MiXCR and kept in-frame beta chains. All rows with the same CDR3 protein become a single entry with the most common DNA and genes. TCRdb assigned the V and J calls; the authors' analysis was not used. The sample yields roughly 870,000 distinct CDR3 sequences; roughly 58% were counted once. Of the sample, 4.6% is held by the ten largest clones.

The investigation overall reported the following: Strong co-clustering of samples prepared in the same batch was shown by direct clustering with F measure, prompting a batch-effect correction. Significantly higher frequencies in patients than in controls were found for roughly 5 TRBV segments, including TRBV5-6, TRBV5-1 and TRBV20-1. Multiple sclerosis patients had significantly lower normalized Chao1 diversity than controls, a result that suggests substantial peripheral T-cell clonal expansion. The control group was slightly older than the multiple sclerosis patient group.

This sequence was found in a girl aged 10 to 17 with multiple sclerosis. Sequencing input: blood. Here the chain combines TRBV2 and TRBJ1-5; the D gene identity is not certain. For the CDR3, the sequence is CASRSTGVSNQPQHF. At the DNA level, the sequence is TGTGCCAGCAGATCCACGGGTGTTAGCAATCAGCCCCAGCATTTT.